This T cell receptor beta chain was recovered during a study of control samples from healthy donors and cancer patients. Germline assignment: CDR1 SGHRS and CDR2 YFSETQ. The V gene lost 2 bases and the J gene lost 3 bases, with 8 bases spanning the gap. The length of the CDR3 is 14 residues. Assay used: immunoSEQ multiplex PCR; TCRdb lists only in-frame clones, some missing. The sample yields about 57,000 clones, 94% seen once. The sequenced sample consisted of blood. The clonotype was recovered from a man aged 25-40 years in good health. This chain connects TRBV5-1 to TRBJ2-2, with D uncertain. CDR3 coding DNA: TGCGCCAGCAGCTTATTGGATGACACCGGGGAGCTGTTTTTT. This codes for CASSLLDDTGELFF.